These 27 T cell receptor beta chains share one sample of origin, sequenced in a study of shared clonotypes between healthy human individuals. Produced via immunoSEQ multiplex PCR; TCRdb's table is partial and in-frame only. The sample lists some 2.4 million clones; approximately 93% were seen once. Sequencing was done on a sample of naive CD4+ T cells from PBMCs. Described subset: CD45RA+ positively selected. These receptors were collected from a man aged 18 to 30 in good health. Some clones in this sample may be carry-over from other donors' samples.

This chain links TRBV2 with TRBJ2-1; 11 bases agree with TRBD2. CDR1 and CDR2 from the germline V gene are SNHLY and FYNNEI. V shed 6 bases and J 0 bases; nucleotides not matched to a gene: 4. This CDR3 region has 16 residues. CDR3 region: CASRRTSGSSYNEQFF. CDR3 nucleotides: TGTGCCAGCAGACGTACTAGCGGGAGCTCCTACAATGAGCAGTTCTTC.

Only a few counts were recorded for this clone. This chain uses TRBV2 with TRBJ2-7; the D gene is possibly TRBD2 (7 bases). The CDR3 has 13 residues. Germline V gives CDR1 SNHLY, CDR2 FYNNEI. Trimming cost V 8 bases and J 3 bases, with 14 bases left between them. CDR3 sequence: CASGGGPYYEQYF. As DNA, the CDR3 is TGTGCCAGCGGCGGGGGCCCCTACTACGAGCAGTACTTC.

The chain has TRBV28 and TRBJ2-7, with a weak D call TRBD1 (6 bases). Germline lookup yields CDR1 MDHEN and CDR2 SYDVKM. The CDR3 has 15 residues. V lost 3 bases, J lost 2 bases, and 14 bases lay in between. The CDR3, as DNA: TGTGCCAGCAGTTTTCATGGGACAAGTACCTACGAGCAGTACTTC. It codes for CASSFHGTSTYEQYF.

This chain joins TRBV29-1 and TRBJ2-3, with 9 bases identical to TRBD1. This CDR3 region has 13 residues. The germline V gene has CDR1 SQVTM and CDR2 ANQGSEA. V lost 4 bases, J lost 9 bases, and 8 bases stayed unmatched. The CDR3 spells CSVGQGESFTQYF. The CDR3 DNA reads TGCAGCGTTGGACAGGGGGAATCCTTCACGCAGTATTTT.

V and J are TRBV7-2 and TRBJ1-1; possible D gene TRBD1, 5 bases. The germline gives CDR1 SGHTA, CDR2 FQGNSA. The CDR3 contains 14 residues. V gave up 2 bases and J gave up 4 bases, with 11 bases separating them. The CDR3 region is CASSLNGGGTEAFF. CDR3 in DNA: TGTGCCAGCAGCTTAAATGGGGGTGGCACTGAAGCTTTCTTT.

A word on this clone: Other DNA sequences in this sample translate to the same CDR3. V and J are TRBV7-2 and TRBJ2-7; D possibly corresponds to TRBD1 (6 bases). Looked up from germline, CDR1 is SGHTA and CDR2 is FQGNSA. V lost 1 base and J lost 5, with 9 bases in between. The CDR3 is 13 residues long. The CDR3 region has the DNA TGTGCCAGCAGCTTAGGAGGGGGAGACGAGCAGTACTTC. It translates to CASSLGGGDEQYF. The entire variable domain, with the rest obtained from reference TRBV7-2 and TRBJ2-7, is as follows: GAGVSQSPSNKVTEKGKDVELRCDPISGHTALYWYRQSLGQGLEFLIYFQGNSAPDKSGLPSDRFSAERTGGSVSTLTIQRTQQEDSAVYLCASSLGGGDEQYFGPGTRLTVT.

V usage is TRBV14 and J usage is TRBJ1-2; no firm D call. The CDR3 covers 16 residues. The germline V gene has CDR1 SGHDN and CDR2 FVKESK. Trimming left V 0 bases short and J 3 bases short, with 14 bases between. The CDR3 here is CASSQDDSRGDYGYTF. CDR3 DNA sequence: TGTGCCAGCAGCCAAGACGATTCACGGGGAGACTATGGCTACACCTTC.

The chain employs TRBV10-3 and TRBJ1-5; a possible D gene is TRBD1 (6 bases). The germline gives CDR1 ENHRY, CDR2 SYGVKD. Trimming took off 10 bases at V and 2 bases at J, with 15 bases between the two ends. This CDR3 is built from 14 residues. CDR3 bases: TGTGCCACTAGGCCAGGGGAAGGCAATCAGCCCCAGCATTTT. It codes for CATRPGEGNQPQHF.

The chain recombines TRBV29-1 with TRBJ1-4; D ambiguous. The length of the CDR3 is 13 residues. Germline V gene lookup returns CDR1 SQVTM and CDR2 ANQGSEA. V was trimmed by 6 bases and J by 4 bases, leaving 12 bases between them. The CDR3 DNA reads as TGCAGCGTGCTACAAAACGGTAATGAAAAACTGTTTTTT. This sequence encodes CSVLQNGNEKLFF.

The chain links TRBV28 to TRBJ1-1; D is perhaps TRBD1 (6 bases). CDR3 length: 14 amino acids. Germline CDR1 and CDR2: MDHEN and SYDVKM. V was cut by 2 bases and J by 5 bases, with 12 bases left in between. The CDR3 DNA follows: TGTGCCAGCAGTTTAATGGGGGGCGCGACTGAAGCTTTCTTT. It encodes CASSLMGGATEAFF.

The genes are TRBV18 and TRBJ1-2; the D is unclear. The ends were cut back, 8 bases at V and 1 base at J, with 20 bases in the middle. CDR3 length equals 16 residues. Germline V gene data show CDR1 as KGHSH and CDR2 as LQKENI. CDR3 amino acids: CASTPQPDGDNYGYTF. The CDR3 DNA sequence: TGTGCCAGCACCCCCCAACCTGACGGGGATAACTATGGCTACACCTTC.

The V call is TRBV5-1, the J call TRBJ2-7; possible D gene TRBD2, 7 bases. Germline lookup yields CDR1 SGHRS and CDR2 YFSETQ. The V end lost 3 bases, the J end lost 2 bases, and 12 bases lay between the germline ends. CDR3 length: 14 amino acids. CDR3 in DNA: TGCGCCAGCAGCTGGGGGGGCCTCACCTACGAGCAGTACTTC. Protein sequence: CASSWGGLTYEQYF.

This chain links TRBV6-5 with TRBJ1-5, with D unclear. The germline CDR1 and CDR2 sequences are MNHEY and SVGAGI. V lost 0 bases, J lost 2 bases, and 11 bases lay in between. The CDR3 runs to 16 residues. CDR3 amino acids: CASSYSKWGGNQPQHF. For the CDR3, the DNA is TGTGCCAGCAGTTACTCGAAATGGGGAGGCAATCAGCCCCAGCATTTT.

The J gene is TRBJ1-5, the V gene TRBV6-5, with D uncertain. The CDR3 runs 11 residues. The V gene lost 5 bases and the J gene lost 12 bases, with 11 bases spanning the gap. Germline CDR1 and CDR2: MNHEY and SVGAGI. CDR3 bases: TGTGCCAGCAGTGGGTATTTGGGCCAGCATTTT. Its protein is CASSGYLGQHF.

The chain recombines TRBV18 with TRBJ2-7; 8 bases line up with TRBD2. The germline V gene has CDR1 KGHSH and CDR2 LQKENI. The J segment lost 6 bases and the V segment lost 5 bases, leaving 9 bases of the junction unmatched. The CDR3 is 14 residues long. The CDR3 protein is CASSTLAGPSEQYF. The CDR3 nucleotides are TGTGCCAGCTCAACCCTAGCGGGTCCCTCCGAGCAGTACTTC.

This rearrangement joins TRBV7-2 to TRBJ1-5, with TRBD1 as a possible D gene (6 bases). Germline CDR1 and CDR2: SGHTA and FQGNSA. CDR3 size: 15 residues. Trimming removed 3 bases at V and 0 bases at J, with 9 bases between. CDR3 residues: CASSFDRNSNQPQHF. The CDR3 nucleotides are TGTGCCAGCAGCTTTGACAGGAATAGCAATCAGCCCCAGCATTTT.

The V gene is TRBV14, the J gene TRBJ2-7, with 7 bases identical to TRBD2. With 2 bases clipped from V and 0 bases from J, the junction kept 13 bases outside the gene matches. The germline V gene has CDR1 SGHDN and CDR2 FVKESK. CDR3 length: 18 residues. CDR3: CASSQHGREGSSSYEQYF. CDR3 DNA: TGTGCCAGCAGCCAACACGGCAGGGAGGGCTCGAGCTCCTACGAGCAGTACTTC.

The rearrangement links TRBV7-8 to TRBJ2-5; 8 bases fit TRBD2. V dropped 1 base and J dropped 1; count of bases not matched to a gene: 5. Germline V gene sequence: CDR1 SGHVS, CDR2 FQNEAQ. The CDR3 covers 16 residues. The CDR3 is CASSLELSGTQETQYF. The CDR3 DNA reads TGTGCCAGCAGCTTAGAGCTTAGCGGGACCCAAGAGACCCAGTACTTC.

The rearrangement joins TRBV14 to TRBJ1-4; D gene uncertain. Germline CDR1 and CDR2: SGHDN and FVKESK. The CDR3 sequence is 15 residues long. Trimming left V 4 bases short and J 7 bases short, with 16 bases between. In DNA form, the CDR3 reads TGTGCCAGCAGCCCAGGAGGGAGGCCCCGTGAAAAACTGTTTTTT. It is translated as CASSPGGRPREKLFF.

V is TRBV7-9 and J is TRBJ1-1, with D perhaps matching TRBD1 (5 bases). Germline lookup yields CDR1 SEHNR and CDR2 FQNEAQ (reference sequence). Trimming shortened V by 5 bases and J by 2 bases, and 12 bases separated the two germline ends. The CDR3 has 14 residues. CDR3 DNA sequence: TGTGCCAGCAGCCTTAGACAGACCAACACTGAAGCTTTCTTT. It codes for CASSLRQTNTEAFF.

V is TRBV6-5 and J is TRBJ1-2, with TRBD1 matching over 9 bases. Germline CDR1 reads MNHEY; CDR2 reads SVGAGI. J gave up 7 bases and V 8 bases, and 14 bases lay outside the gene matches. The CDR3 totals 15 residues. CDR3 loop: CASGSGTGKFGGYTF. The CDR3 coding sequence is TGTGCCAGCGGTTCCGGGACAGGGAAGTTTGGTGGCTACACCTTC.

This chain connects TRBV4-1 to TRBJ2-2; 8 bases are shared with TRBD2. CDR3 length: 16 residues. Germline V lookup: CDR1 MGHRA, CDR2 YSYEKL. The trim removed 1 base at V and 6 bases at J, leaving 7 bases unmatched. The CDR3 loop reads CASSQGDGRAPGELFF. The CDR3, as DNA: TGCGCCAGCAGCCAAGGCGACGGGAGGGCTCCCGGGGAGCTGTTTTTT.

Only one count was recorded for this clone. The rearrangement uses TRBV13 and TRBJ2-7; no clear D. Trimming cost V 5 bases and J 0 bases, with 8 bases left between them. The CDR3 length is 13 residues. Germline V CDR1 and CDR2: PRHDT, FYEKMQ (reference sequence). CDR3 amino acids: CASSVRFSYEQYF. The CDR3 DNA is TGTGCCAGCAGCGTCCGTTTCTCCTACGAGCAGTACTTC.

V is TRBV7-9 and J is TRBJ2-2, with D possibly being TRBD1 (5 bases). The CDR3 is 12 residues long. V lost 8 bases and J lost 7, with 11 bases in between. Germline CDR1 is SEHNR and CDR2 is FQNEAQ (reference sequence). The CDR3 sequence is CASGRVNGELFF. CDR3 DNA: TGTGCCAGCGGCAGGGTCAACGGGGAGCTGTTTTTT.

The rearrangement links TRBV9 to TRBJ2-3; D unresolved. The CDR3 covers 14 residues. The V and J ends lost 3 bases and 1 base respectively, with 9 bases between them. CDR1 and CDR2 (germline): SGDLS, YYNGEE. This CDR3 reads CASSGDMGTDTQYF. The CDR3 nucleotides are TGTGCCAGCAGCGGAGATATGGGCACAGATACGCAGTATTTT.

The chain joins TRBV6-6 to TRBJ2-2; D is possibly TRBD1 or TRBD2 (5 bases each). Looked up from germline, CDR1 is MNHNY and CDR2 is SVGAGI (reference sequence). V was cut by 7 bases and J by 2 bases, with 14 bases left in between. This CDR3 region has 15 residues. CDR3 residues: CASKAGTPNTGELFF. CDR3 DNA: TGTGCCAGCAAAGCCGGGACCCCAAACACCGGGGAGCTGTTTTTT.

The chain couples TRBV18 to TRBJ2-7; no firm D call. The V gene lost 6 bases and the J gene lost 0 bases, with 12 bases spanning the gap. CDR1 is KGHSH, CDR2 LQKENI, per germline. The CDR3 covers 14 residues. The CDR3 DNA sequence: TGTGCCAGCTCGTCCCCCCCGAACTCCTACGAGCAGTACTTC. This sequence encodes CASSSPPNSYEQYF.